This T cell receptor beta chain was recorded in a study of identical twins. Per the germline V gene, CDR1 is PRHDT and CDR2 is FYEKMQ (reference sequence). The CDR3 has 13 residues. The ends were cut back, 6 bases at V and 5 bases at J, with 13 bases in the middle. The cDNA had a unique molecular identifier and a template-switch universal primer site. TCRdb recomputed calls from the 5' RACE reads with MiXCR, one row per CDR3 protein. The sample lists around 1.7 million distinct CDR3 sequences, around 33% occurring once. This clonotype was detected ten times or more. The V call is TRBV13, the J call TRBJ1-2; D is unresolved. Sequencing was done on a sample of cord blood. The TCR was taken from a newborn girl in good health. The CDR3 sequence is CASSAHTGYGYTF. The CDR3 DNA follows: TGTGCCAGCAGTGCTCATACTGGGTATGGCTACACCTTC.